These 23 T cell receptor beta chains share one sample of origin, sequenced in a study of T-cell reconstitution after alpha-beta-depleted transplantation in children. Molecular barcoding with unique molecular identifiers was used for the TCRbeta library. TCRdb re-called the PCR reads through MiXCR, storing one row per CDR3 protein. The data contain a few hundred thousand distinct CDR3 sequences, about a tenth of them seen just once; the ten biggest clones take up more than 2%. Here the sequenced sample was PBMCs from the stem cell graft donor, taken from the stem cell graft. These receptor sequences come from a human donor who donated a stem cell graft to a child with acute lymphoblastic leukemia.

This clonotype was recorded a few times. The genes are TRBV28 and TRBJ2-1, with D unclear. The CDR3 extends over 14 amino acids. V was pared by 2 bases and J by 6 bases, with 11 bases between. Germline CDR1 and CDR2: MDHEN and SYDVKM. The chain's CDR3 is CASSLMVAANEQFF. The CDR3 DNA follows: TGTGCCAGCAGTTTAATGGTGGCTGCCAATGAGCAGTTCTTC. The full variable domain, completed using reference TRBV28 and TRBJ2-1, is DVKVTQSSRYLVKRTGEKVFLECVQDMDHENMFWYRQDPGLGLRLIYFSYDVKMKEKGDIPEGYSVSREKKERFSLILESASTNQTSMYLCASSLMVAANEQFFGPGTRLTVL.

This clonotype was picked up many times. This sequence joins TRBV27 and TRBJ2-3, with 12 positions matching TRBD2. Trimming removed 2 bases from V and 6 bases from J; junction bases left unmatched: 6. This CDR3 is built from 16 residues. The germline V gene encodes CDR1 MNHEY and CDR2 SMNVEV (reference sequence). The chain's CDR3 is CASSLGLAGYADTQYF. The CDR3 DNA reads as TGTGCCAGCAGTTTAGGACTAGCGGGGTACGCGGATACGCAGTATTTT.

There are many counts of this clonotype. Here the CDR3 reads CASSFKGRGLAEDTQYF. The DNA of the CDR3 is TGTGCCAGCAGTTTTAAGGGAAGAGGACTAGCCGAAGATACGCAGTATTTT. This chain links TRBV12-3 or TRBV12-4 with TRBJ2-3; 8 bases line up with TRBD2. Unmatched junction bases numbered 13, after V lost 3 bases and J lost 5 bases. The length of the CDR3 is 17 residues.

The chain carries TRBV28 and TRBJ1-2; D ambiguous. Germline CDR1 is MDHEN and CDR2 is SYDVKM. This CDR3 has 15 amino acids. Between the trimmed V and J ends, which lost 1 base and 6 bases, there was a span of 15 bases. The CDR3 nucleotides are TGTGCCAGCAGTTTATTGGTAGGGCAGATGAATGGCTACACCTTC. Residues: CASSLLVGQMNGYTF.

This chain uses TRBV4-1 with TRBJ2-2, with 12 nucleotides matching TRBD2. The CDR3 sequence is 17 residues long. Germline CDR1 and CDR2: MGHRA and YSYEKL. The J segment lost 4 bases and the V segment lost 0 bases, leaving 3 bases of the junction unmatched. CDR3: CASSQESGLAGTGELFF. In DNA, the CDR3 is TGCGCCAGCAGCCAAGAGTCGGGACTAGCGGGCACCGGGGAGCTGTTTTTT.

This clonotype was seen at least ten times. V usage is TRBV27 and J usage is TRBJ2-1; no reliable D call. Germline V gives CDR1 MNHEY, CDR2 SMNVEV (reference sequence). Trimming took 5 bases from V and 0 from J, leaving 11 bases between them. The CDR3 is made up of 15 amino acids. The CDR3 bases are TGTGCCAGCAGTCCCTACCGGTCCTCCTACAATGAGCAGTTCTTC. Translating it yields CASSPYRSSYNEQFF.

The V call is TRBV12-3 or TRBV12-4, the J call TRBJ1-5; D is ambiguous. Trimming removed 0 bases from V and 6 bases from J, with 3 bases in between. The CDR3 sequence is 12 residues long. The CDR3 loop is CASSLARQPQHF. CDR3 in DNA: TGTGCCAGCAGTTTAGCGCGTCAGCCCCAGCATTTT.

This clonotype has more than one count but fewer than ten. The chain uses TRBV6-1 and TRBJ1-4; D is ambiguous. This CDR3 contains 10 residues. CDR1 MNHNS and CDR2 SASEGT come from the germline V gene. Trimming cost V 6 bases and J 7 bases, with 3 bases left between them. CDR3 residues: CASRGEKLFF. The CDR3 region has the DNA TGTGCCAGCAGAGGTGAAAAACTGTTTTTT.

This clonotype was observed many times. The V and J genes are TRBV5-1 and TRBJ2-5, with D perhaps TRBD1 or TRBD2 (5 bases each). The CDR3 sequence is 14 residues long. V lost 9 bases to trimming and J lost 4 bases, with 19 bases between them. Germline assignment: CDR1 SGHRS and CDR2 YFSETQ. In DNA form, the CDR3 reads TGCGCCACCTCCGGGACGGGGCTTATAGAGACCCAGTACTTC. This codes for CATSGTGLIETQYF.

J is TRBJ2-7 and V is TRBV4-1; 14 bases are a match to TRBD2. The V gene end was trimmed by 2 bases and the J gene end by 4 bases; junction bases not matched to a gene: 7. Germline CDR1 and CDR2: MGHRA and YSYEKL. The CDR3 is 17 residues long. CDR3 nucleotide sequence: TGCGCCAGCAGCCAAAGCGCCGGGACTAGCGGGAGTTACGAGCAGTACTTC. Its protein product is CASSQSAGTSGSYEQYF.

Turning to this clonotype: Possible read error: a much larger clone is one base away. The V and J genes are TRBV28 and TRBJ2-4, with D possibly being TRBD2 (5 bases). Germline lookup yields CDR1 MDHEN and CDR2 SYDVKM. CDR3 length equals 16 residues. The CDR3 protein is CASSLFRRLLKNSQYF. In DNA, the CDR3 is TGTGCCAGCAGTTTATTCAGGAGGCTTCTCAAAAACAGTCAGTACTTC.

This clonotype occurred a few times. The V call is TRBV7-3, the J call TRBJ2-1; 11 bases map to TRBD2. Unmatched junction bases numbered 13, after V lost 1 base and J lost 5 bases. Germline V gene lookup returns CDR1 SGHTA and CDR2 FQGTGA. CDR3 length equals 19 residues. The chain's CDR3 is CASSLIFRATSGNNNEQFF. For the CDR3, the DNA is TGTGCCAGCAGCTTAATTTTCAGGGCGACTAGCGGGAACAACAATGAGCAGTTCTTC.

This clonotype was found a few times. The V call is TRBV20-1, the J call TRBJ2-1, with 12 nucleotides matching TRBD2. V shed 5 bases, J shed 5 bases, and the junction held 16 bases outside the gene matches. CDR1 and CDR2 (germline): DFQATT, SNEGSKA (reference sequence). The CDR3 length is 18 residues. CDR3 DNA: TGCAGTGCTTGGAGACTAGCGGGAGCCTCCTTCCCCAACAATGAGCAGTTCTTC. This sequence encodes CSAWRLAGASFPNNEQFF.

This clonotype was counted only a few times. The chain is built from TRBV20-1 and TRBJ2-3, with 9 bases aligning to TRBD2. Germline V gives CDR1 DFQATT, CDR2 SNEGSKA (reference sequence). V lost 0 bases to trimming and J lost 6 bases; unmatched junction nucleotides: 10. The CDR3 consists of 16 residues. The CDR3 is CSARDSRLADLDTQYF. The DNA of the CDR3 is TGCAGTGCTAGAGATTCAAGACTAGCGGACCTGGATACGCAGTATTTT.

The chain recombines TRBV7-3 with TRBJ1-1, with 7 bases matching TRBD1. V lost 5 bases to trimming and J lost 0 bases; unmatched junction nucleotides: 3. Germline values: CDR1 SGHTA, CDR2 FQGTGA. This CDR3 has 14 residues. DNA of the CDR3: TGTGCCAGCAGCGGGGACAGCATGAACACTGAAGCTTTCTTT. This sequence encodes CASSGDSMNTEAFF.

This clonotype was seen a handful of times. The V gene is TRBV20-1, the J gene TRBJ1-4, with 10 bases lining up with TRBD1. J gave up 7 bases and V 6 bases, and 8 bases lay outside the gene matches. This CDR3 is built from 14 residues. Germline loops: CDR1 DFQATT, CDR2 SNEGSKA (reference sequence). The CDR3 is CSATVGQGSEKLFF. Here the CDR3 DNA reads TGCAGTGCGACCGTGGGACAGGGGAGTGAAAAACTGTTTTTT.

There are a few counts of this clonotype. The J gene is TRBJ1-6, the V gene TRBV6-2 or TRBV6-3; no clear D. The CDR3 contains 20 residues. V dropped 2 bases and J dropped 0 bases, with 20 bases sitting between them. Germline-derived CDR1 and CDR2 are MNHEY and SVGEGT. The CDR3 spells CASSYQRDGRSSSYNSPLHF. The CDR3 DNA sequence: TGTGCCAGCAGTTACCAGCGTGACGGTCGATCCAGCTCCTATAATTCACCCCTCCACTTT.

Comments on this clonotype: The junction and the germline gene differ at one end; a read error may be behind it. V usage is TRBV10-3 and J usage is TRBJ2-7; 12 bases line up with TRBD2. Germline lookup yields CDR1 ENHRY and CDR2 SYGVKD. The CDR3 extends over 17 amino acids. CDR3 bases: TGTCCCATCAGTGAGTCTGGGACTAGCGGGTTCTCCTACGAGCAGTACTTC. This codes for CPISESGTSGFSYEQYF.

V usage is TRBV7-9 and J usage is TRBJ2-2; 8 bases are a match to TRBD2. J was trimmed by 6 bases and V by 3 bases; bases with no gene match: 3. Germline-derived CDR1 and CDR2 are SEHNR and FQNEAQ (reference sequence). The CDR3 has 14 residues. The CDR3 sequence: CASSLTSVAGELFF. The CDR3 DNA is TGTGCCAGCAGCTTGACTAGCGTTGCCGGGGAGCTGTTTTTT.

The chain recombines TRBV29-1 with TRBJ2-3, with TRBD1 matching over 9 bases. This CDR3 is 16 amino acids long. With 7 bases clipped from V and 3 bases from J, the junction kept 14 bases outside the gene matches. Germline V lookup: CDR1 SQVTM, CDR2 ANQGSEA. The CDR3 is CSGRDPTGGDTDTQYF. The CDR3 bases are TGCAGCGGCCGTGACCCGACAGGGGGTGATACAGATACGCAGTATTTT.

The chain couples TRBV7-2 to TRBJ2-7; weak D call: TRBD2 (5 bases). Germline CDR1 is SGHTA and CDR2 is FQGNSA. The V end lost 3 bases, the J end lost 2 bases, and 11 bases lay between the germline ends. The CDR3 runs 14 residues. This CDR3 reads CASSLGLAPYEQYF. The CDR3 nucleotides are TGTGCCAGCAGCTTGGGCCTAGCTCCCTACGAGCAGTACTTC. Full variable domain (outside the CDR3, taken from reference TRBV7-2 and TRBJ2-7): GAGVSQSPSNKVTEKGKDVELRCDPISGHTALYWYRQSLGQGLEFLIYFQGNSAPDKSGLPSDRFSAERTGGSVSTLTIQRTQQEDSAVYLCASSLGLAPYEQYFGPGTRLTVT.

The rearrangement joins TRBV7-6 to TRBJ2-5; 10 nucleotides line up with TRBD2. CDR3 length equals 16 residues. The germline gives CDR1 SGHVS, CDR2 FNYEAQ. Germline trimming cut 4 bases from V and 5 bases from J; bases unmatched to any gene: 10. The CDR3 nucleotides are TGTGCCAGCAGCTCGGGGAGCGGGAGGGCCTGGGAGACCCAGTACTTC. Its translation: CASSSGSGRAWETQYF.

This clonotype was counted only a few times. The V gene is TRBV29-1, the J gene TRBJ2-7; D call uncertain. V was cut by 6 bases and J by 3 bases, with 12 bases left in between. There are 12 residues in the CDR3. CDR1 and CDR2 from the germline V gene are SQVTM and ANQGSEA. The CDR3 DNA reads TGCAGCGTCCGAAGAGGCGGCTACGAGCAGTACTTC. This translates into CSVRRGGYEQYF.